This passage covers 9 T cell receptor beta chains from one sample sequenced in a study of T cells in Graves' hyperthyroidism and ophthalmopathy. Researchers took RNA transcripts and amplified the TCR beta CDR3 regions from them. TCR CDR3 regions were first amplified by RT-PCR with HTBI primers. TCRdb passed the multiplex PCR reads through MiXCR, listing each CDR3 protein once. The sample has under 400,000 distinct CDR3 sequences; about 15% are singletons. Sequencing was done on a sample of blood. The receptors were sampled from a woman aged 18-35 years with Graves' hyperthyroidism that later progressed to Graves' ophthalmopathy.

For this clonotype: This may come from a read error, since a much larger clone is one base off. The gene calls are TRBV2 and TRBJ2-1; tentatively, D is TRBD2 (6 bases). The V gene lost 10 bases and the J gene lost 2 bases, with 12 bases spanning the gap. Germline assignment: CDR1 SNHLY and CDR2 FYNNEI. This CDR3 region has 13 residues. CDR3 loop: CANGSSPYNEQFF. The DNA of the CDR3 is TGTGCCAACGGGAGTTCACCCTACAATGAGCAGTTCTTC.

This clonotype appeared a few times. V is TRBV6-2 or TRBV6-3 and J is TRBJ2-1; D perhaps matches TRBD1 (5 bases). Per the germline V gene, CDR1 is MNHEY and CDR2 is SVGEGT. This CDR3 is built from 13 residues. V lost 6 bases and J 12 bases, leaving 18 bases between the germline ends. CDR3 sequence reads: CASRGQASQGQFF. Written as DNA, the CDR3 is TGTGCCAGCAGAGGCCAGGCCTCGCAGGGGCAGTTCTTC.

The rearrangement uses TRBV29-1 and TRBJ2-1; 9 bases are shared with TRBD2. After removal of 4 bases from V and 9 bases from J, the junction contained 25 bases not matched to a gene. The CDR3 covers 19 residues. CDR1 is SQVTM and CDR2 is ANQGSEA in the germline V gene. CDR3 loop: CSVVDQGGGREGRLVEQFF. In DNA form, the CDR3 reads TGCAGCGTTGTAGACCAGGGAGGGGGGCGGGAGGGCCGATTGGTTGAGCAGTTCTTC.

Only a few counts were recorded for this clonotype. The rearrangement joins TRBV27 to TRBJ2-2; D is possibly TRBD2 (6 bases). Germline lookup yields CDR1 MNHEY and CDR2 SMNVEV (reference sequence). This CDR3 is built from 16 residues. Trimming shortened V by 4 bases and J by 3 bases, and 15 bases separated the two germline ends. CDR3 DNA sequence: TGTGCCAGCAGTTCCGCGGGACGCCCGGACACCGGGGAGCTGTTTTTT. Translating gives CASSSAGRPDTGELFF.

This clonotype was counted between two and nine times. The J gene is TRBJ2-2, the V gene TRBV20-1; D remains ambiguous. CDR3 length: 15 residues. The V and J ends lost 6 bases and 4 bases respectively, with 18 bases between them. Germline V lookup: CDR1 DFQATT, CDR2 SNEGSKA (reference sequence). The CDR3 sequence: CSAYEFGFGTGELFF. The CDR3 DNA is TGCAGTGCCTACGAATTTGGGTTCGGCACCGGGGAGCTGTTTTTT.

This clonotype was picked up many times. V gene TRBV18 combines with J gene TRBJ2-1; the D gene is possibly TRBD1 (7 bases). With 6 bases removed from V and 9 bases from J, the gap between germline ends came to 18 bases. Germline values: CDR1 KGHSH, CDR2 LQKENI. The CDR3 totals 14 residues. This CDR3 is CASSTRQGNIEQFF. The CDR3 bases are TGTGCCAGCTCGACTAGACAGGGAAACATTGAGCAGTTCTTC.

This clonotype was recorded a few times. V gene TRBV15 combines with J gene TRBJ2-5, with D hard to call. The ends were cut back, 3 bases at V and 5 bases at J, with 10 bases in the middle. In germline, CDR1 is LNHNV, CDR2 YYDKDF (reference sequence). The CDR3 consists of 13 residues. The CDR3 region is CATSRGMEETQYF. CDR3 coding DNA: TGTGCCACCAGCAGGGGGATGGAGGAGACCCAGTACTTC.

The chain employs TRBV7-8 and TRBJ2-1; unclear D gene. The germline gives CDR1 SGHVS, CDR2 FQNEAQ. The ends were cut back, 2 bases at V and 7 bases at J, with 9 bases in the middle. The CDR3 spans 13 residues. This CDR3 reads CASSLLPRNEQFF. The CDR3 nucleotides are TGTGCCAGCAGCTTACTCCCCCGGAATGAGCAGTTCTTC.

The chain joins TRBV13 to TRBJ2-7; D is perhaps TRBD1 (5 bases). Germline V lookup: CDR1 PRHDT, CDR2 FYEKMQ (reference sequence). V was trimmed by 5 bases and J by 3 bases, leaving 20 bases between them. The CDR3 consists of 16 residues. The chain's CDR3 is CASSTRTRQPYYEQYF. The CDR3, as DNA: TGTGCCAGCAGCACGAGGACCCGACAGCCTTACTACGAGCAGTACTTC.